Below, one T cell receptor (beta chain) is given with its context. These data originate in a study of Graves' ophthalmopathy and Graves' hyperthyroidism. Study background: The authors collected peripheral blood at initial diagnosis, before any treatment.

Orbital computed tomography, together with clinical symptoms, serum thyroxine, TRAb and thyroid ultrasound, was used for diagnosis. V dropped 5 bases and J dropped 2 bases, with 25 bases sitting between them. The CDR3 runs 18 residues. Germline loops: CDR1 SGHAT, CDR2 FQNNGV. Amplification of TCR beta CDR3 regions used RNA transcripts. A first-round RT-PCR used HTBI primers, followed by a second-round multiplex PCR. TCRdb re-analysed the multiplex PCR reads in MiXCR, keeping a single row per CDR3 protein. The data show hundreds of thousands of distinct CDR3 sequences, with under 25% seen just once and roughly 3% held by the top ten.

The rearrangement joins TRBV11-2 to TRBJ2-7, with D perhaps being TRBD1 or TRBD2 (5 bases each). The source of this sequence is a woman aged 18-29 years with stable Graves' hyperthyroidism. Sequenced sample: peripheral blood. The CDR3 loop is CASSRKRWDRVGAYEQYF. The DNA for the CDR3 is TGTGCCAGCAGCCGAAAGAGGTGGGACCGGGTAGGTGCCTACGAGCAGTACTTC.